A selection of T cell receptor beta chains follows, all from one sample in a study of blood T cell repertoires in COVID-19. Some clones are missing from TCRdb's copy, which holds only in-frame ones; the method was immunoSEQ multiplex PCR. Of about 240,000 clones in the sample, 86% were seen once. Sequenced input: PBMCs or T cells enriched from blood (not recorded which). Every receptor here comes from a woman between 35 and 50 years old with acute COVID-19. Each CDR3 is given with its conserved first and last residue.

v_call	cdr3_length	j_call	cdr3_aa
TRBV4-1	13	TRBJ2-7	CASGAPAGVEQYF
TRBV7-6	15	TRBJ1-4	CASSLAQGTNEKLFF
TRBV9	13	TRBJ2-1	CASSGQRENEQFF
TRBV5-1	16	TRBJ2-1	CASSFNTGSQADEQFF
TRBV11-2	17	TRBJ2-7	CASSLTKDRGKTYEQYF
TRBV9	15	TRBJ2-3	CASSVEAGWSDTQYF
TRBV2	14	TRBJ2-1	CASTGTSGRNEQFF
TRBV25-1	14	TRBJ1-5	CASSGPGSNQPQHF
TRBV5-5	16	TRBJ2-2	CASSSILGVNTGELFF
TRBV7-9	17	TRBJ2-1	CASSLPTSGSSYNEQFF
TRBV7-9	14	TRBJ2-5	CASSPGQGQETQYF
TRBV6-4	19	TRBJ1-5	CASSHPGQGAEGGNQPQHF
TRBV6-5	13	TRBJ1-2	CASSYSRQYGYTF
TRBV13	15	TRBJ2-5	CASSIRLAGVWTQYF
TRBV25-1	15	TRBJ1-2	CASSEDSGEGYGYTF
TRBV6-5	14	TRBJ2-7	CASSYQGANYEQYF
TRBV12-3/TRBV12-4	13	TRBJ1-1	CASQGVEGTEAFF
TRBV29-1	13	TRBJ2-3	CSVASGLVDTQYF
TRBV19	15	TRBJ2-7	CASTLGAGSSYEQYF
TRBV11-2	18	TRBJ2-6	CASSLDSVGGSGANVLTF
TRBV29-1	12	TRBJ2-2	CSVEDSGLELFF
TRBV29-1	14	TRBJ2-2	CSVPTSWNTGELFF
TRBV5-4	14	TRBJ1-1	CASSLNRVGTEAFF
TRBV6-1	13	TRBJ1-2	CASSESVNYGYTF
TRBV7-9	16	TRBJ1-6	CASSRTTGSDNSPLHF
TRBV27	15	TRBJ2-7	CASSSPLAGIYEQYF
TRBV19	14	TRBJ2-5	CASSITSSRETQYF
TRBV5-6	14	TRBJ1-2	CASSLGDRSYGYTF
TRBV5-1	16	TRBJ2-2	CASSSSAATNTGELFF
TRBV19	16	TRBJ2-7	CASSIAGTSGSYEQYF
TRBV24-1	16	TRBJ2-3	CATSDRTSGVTDTQYF
TRBV3-1/TRBV3-2	12	TRBJ2-7	CASSQQGIEQYF
TRBV6-5	15	TRBJ2-1	CASSLLTSGPPQQFF
TRBV5-4	18	TRBJ2-3	CASSSMISGRDGVGTQYF
TRBV6-5	14	TRBJ2-7	CASSRRGPGAGQYF
TRBV10-1	13	TRBJ2-7	CASSEGSGYEQYF
TRBV12-5	15	TRBJ2-2	CASGFRDKNTGELFF
TRBV7-8	15	TRBJ1-5	CASSSPTGEHQPQHF
TRBV11-3	16	TRBJ1-1	CASSLDSWQGDTEAFF
TRBV9	13	TRBJ2-1	CASSVEPTDEQFF
TRBV27	15	TRBJ2-1	CASSLTSGSSNEQFF
TRBV5-4	13	TRBJ2-3	CASSSDSSDTQYF
TRBV29-1	16	TRBJ1-2	CSVARDRGASNYGYTF
TRBV10-1	15	TRBJ2-1	CASAGDTGSYNEQFF
TRBV30	12	TRBJ1-2	CAWSVAQEGYTF
TRBV7-3	16	TRBJ2-2	CASSSGDRGRTGELFF
TRBV6-4	16	TRBJ2-1	CASSDSRLAVGNEQFF
TRBV7-3	15	TRBJ2-5	CASSLTSTGLETQYF
TRBV11-1	14	TRBJ2-5	CASSRGQHQETQYF
TRBV7-9	15	TRBJ2-1	CASSVRDREFDEQFF
TRBV5-1	15	TRBJ2-2	CASSLEEVGTGELFF
TRBV3-1/TRBV3-2	14	TRBJ1-6	CASSRAGRDSPLHF
TRBV9	18	TRBJ2-6	CASSVTGQGGSGANVLTF
TRBV19	15	TRBJ1-1	CASSIRSRTGAEAFF
TRBV12-3/TRBV12-4	12	TRBJ1-1	CASSLSGTEAFF
TRBV18	18	TRBJ2-7	CASSQLARGDPRDYEQYF
TRBV6-5	14	TRBJ1-4	CASRREGGSEKLFF